This T cell receptor beta chain stems from a study of blood T cells in healthy people across ages. CDR3 length: 15 residues. CDR1 and CDR2 from the germline V gene are LNHNV and YYDKDF (reference sequence). Trimming took 3 bases from V and 9 from J, leaving 15 bases between them. Next came a second PCR, run for roughly 6 to 11 cycles, which used a sample-barcoded 5' primer along with a J-beta primer mix. All cDNA molecules were each tagged by a template-switch adaptor with 12 random nucleotides. TCRdb itself ran the 5' RACE reads through MiXCR, one entry per CDR3 protein. The top ten clones hold approximately 12% of a sample with approximately 810,000 distinct CDR3 sequences, about 36% of them seen once. This clonotype was seen a handful of times.

The sequencing sample was made of blood. The rearrangement joins TRBV15 to TRBJ1-6; the D gene is possibly TRBD1 (5 bases). The clonotype was recovered from a man aged 18-30 years in good health. The CDR3 bases are TGTGCCACCAGCAGGGTCGACAGACCCTTTTCACCCCTCCACTTT. It yields the protein CATSRVDRPFSPLHF.